This T cell receptor (beta chain) is from a study of blood T cell repertoires in COVID-19. Relative to its sample, this clone is medium-sized. Sequencing was performed with immunoSEQ multiplex PCR; in TCRdb, only in-frame clones are kept and a portion is missing. Altogether approximately 210,000 clones are present, roughly 80% being singletons, with the ten largest covering roughly 4.9%. Germline V gives CDR1 MDHEN, CDR2 SYDVKM. CDR3 size: 14 residues. With 2 bases removed from V and 2 bases from J, the gap between germline ends came to 10 bases. The sample was peripheral blood. The TCR originated in a human donor in a cohort sampled during active COVID-19. The rearrangement uses TRBV28 and TRBJ2-7; D perhaps matches TRBD1 (5 bases). CDR3 in amino acids: CASSLRTNTYEQYF. CDR3 nucleotides: TGTGCCAGCAGTTTACGGACAAATACCTACGAGCAGTACTTC.